The sequence of this TCR beta chain was determined in a study of cytomegalovirus exposure and HLA in healthy donors. This CDR3 has 17 amino acids. Germline CDR1 reads MGHRA; CDR2 reads YSYEKL. V shed 3 bases and J 5 bases; nucleotides not matched to a gene: 10. This PCR relied on a set of 60 Vbeta primers and 13 Jbeta primers. The method was immunoSEQ multiplex PCR; TCRdb's version includes in-frame clones alone and lacks a portion of them. The top ten clones hold around 2% of a sample with around 140,000 clones, around 80% of them seen once. Material for sequencing was PBMCs. The rearrangement joins TRBV4-1 to TRBJ1-6, with 7 bases fitting TRBD1. The receptor was derived from a female donor in good health and CMV-seropositive. The CDR3 region has the DNA TGCGCCAGCAGCCAGAGTAAGGGACAGCAGAATAATTCACCCCTCCACTTT. As protein: CASSQSKGQQNNSPLHF.